What follows are 20 T cell receptor beta chains derived from one specimen sequenced in a study of T-cell memory formation after mild COVID-19. TCRdb passed the 5' RACE reads through MiXCR, listing each CDR3 protein once. The repertoire consists of approximately 180,000 distinct CDR3 sequences, with 16% occurring once and the leading ten covering approximately 2.1%. The sequenced material came from PBMCs or a T cell subset sorted from them (not recorded which). All receptors derive from an adult woman who had mild COVID-19 (a few samples of this study predate the infection). Cell type and time point are not known.

V is TRBV7-2 and J is TRBJ1-2; no firm D call. The CDR3 extends over 13 amino acids. CDR1 and CDR2 (germline): SGHTA, FQGNSA. Trimming took 1 base from V and 5 from J, leaving 8 bases between them. CDR3 sequence (DNA): TGTGCCAGCAGCTTAGGGGCCCGATATGGCTACACCTTC. Residues: CASSLGARYGYTF.

This clonotype has ten or more counts. J is TRBJ2-5 and V is TRBV3-1; 7 positions agree with TRBD2. The germline gives CDR1 LGHDT, CDR2 YNNKEL (reference sequence). Unmatched junction bases numbered 9, after V lost 5 bases and J lost 0 bases. There are 16 residues in the CDR3. DNA of the CDR3: TGTGCCAGCAGCGGACGGGACTACCAGTACCAAGAGACCCAGTACTTC. Its protein product is CASSGRDYQYQETQYF.

A few counts support this clonotype. The rearrangement uses TRBV24-1 and TRBJ2-1, with 12 bases matching TRBD1. Trimming cost V 3 bases and J 6 bases; bases outside gene matches: 11. The CDR3 extends over 18 amino acids. Germline V gene lookup returns CDR1 KGHDR and CDR2 SFDVKD. Written as DNA, the CDR3 is TGTGCCACCAGTGATCCCCGGGACAGGGGGCTTAGATTCAATGAGCAGTTCTTC. Protein product: CATSDPRDRGLRFNEQFF.

The chain combines TRBV9 with TRBJ2-2; D unclear. Germline lookup yields CDR1 SGDLS and CDR2 YYNGEE. CDR3 length equals 14 residues. Trimming pared 0 bases from V and 4 bases from J, leaving 7 bases between. The CDR3 bases are TGTGCCAGCAGCGTAGCTGGGGTCACCGGGGAGCTGTTTTTT. Translation gives CASSVAGVTGELFF.

The chain couples TRBV6-1 to TRBJ2-1, with D perhaps matching TRBD1 (6 bases). CDR1 is MNHNS, CDR2 SASEGT, per germline. Trimming pared 2 bases from V and 12 bases from J, leaving 11 bases between. The CDR3 extends over 12 amino acids. CDR3 region: CASSERDISQFF. In DNA, the CDR3 is TGTGCCAGCAGTGAAAGGGACATCTCGCAGTTCTTC.

This clonotype was seen more than once but under ten times. CDR3 DNA sequence: TGCGCCAGCAGGGGTGTTATCTCTGTGCAGGGGCGGATGGAGACCCAGTACTTC. It specifies CASRGVISVQGRMETQYF. This sequence joins TRBV5-1 and TRBJ2-5, with a tentative D call TRBD1 (6 bases). This CDR3 contains 18 residues. V lost 5 bases and J lost 5, with 28 bases in between. CDR1 SGHRS and CDR2 YFSETQ come from the germline V gene. Based on the CDR3 plus reference TRBV5-1 and TRBJ2-5, the full variable domain is KAGVTQTPRYLIKTRGQQVTLSCSPISGHRSVSWYQQTPGQGLQFLFEYFSETQRNKGNFPGRFSGRQFSNSRSEMNVSTLELGDSALYLCASRGVISVQGRMETQYFGPGTRLLVL.

In its sample, this clonotype was seen a few times. The V gene is TRBV6-1, the J gene TRBJ1-1, with D maybe TRBD1 (5 bases). The V end lost 6 bases, the J end lost 1 base, and 12 bases lay between the germline ends. Germline V gene lookup returns CDR1 MNHNS and CDR2 SASEGT. CDR3 size: 14 residues. The CDR3 reads CASSRASANTEAFF. CDR3 DNA sequence: TGTGCCAGCAGCAGGGCCTCCGCGAACACTGAAGCTTTCTTT.

This clonotype came up a few times. The chain is built from TRBV27 and TRBJ2-7; perhaps D is TRBD1 or TRBD2 (5 bases each). The germline gives CDR1 MNHEY, CDR2 SMNVEV (reference sequence). V shed 5 bases and J shed 0 bases, with 17 bases lying between them. This CDR3 is 16 amino acids long. The CDR3 DNA is TGTGCCAGCAGTCCGGGGACCGTCTTCAGCTCCTACGAGCAGTACTTC. Amino acid sequence: CASSPGTVFSSYEQYF.

The chain combines TRBV5-1 with TRBJ2-5, with TRBD2 matching 9 bases. In germline, CDR1 is SGHRS, CDR2 YFSETQ. Trimming at V came to 0 bases and at J to 5 bases, leaving 2 bases not matched to a gene. The CDR3 is 14 amino acids. Here the CDR3 reads CASSLASGTETQYF. The CDR3 DNA follows: TGCGCCAGCAGCTTGGCTAGCGGGACGGAGACCCAGTACTTC.

The chain combines TRBV4-3 with TRBJ2-7; a possible D gene is TRBD2 (6 bases). Between the trimmed V and J ends, which lost 3 bases and 3 bases, there was a span of 24 bases. This CDR3 spans 18 amino acids. Germline V lookup: CDR1 LGHNA, CDR2 YSLEER. The CDR3 sequence: CASSHEPRDSPNYYEQYF. CDR3 bases: TGCGCCAGCAGCCACGAACCGAGGGACTCTCCAAATTACTACGAGCAGTACTTC.

This clonotype came up a few times. V usage is TRBV5-1 and J usage is TRBJ2-5; D remains ambiguous. From germline, CDR1 is SGHRS and CDR2 YFSETQ. The CDR3 consists of 13 residues. Trimming removed 1 base at V and 5 bases at J, with 9 bases between. The CDR3 DNA reads as TGCGCCAGCAGCTTGCCCAGCGATGAGACCCAGTACTTC. Amino acid sequence: CASSLPSDETQYF.

The chain's CDR3 is CASSFGAEETQYF. Here the CDR3 DNA reads TGCGCCAGCAGCTTTGGGGCCGAAGAGACCCAGTACTTC. The rearrangement joins TRBV5-1 to TRBJ2-5; possible D gene TRBD1, 5 bases. The germline V gene encodes CDR1 SGHRS and CDR2 YFSETQ. Trimming pared 2 bases from V and 3 bases from J, leaving 8 bases between. This CDR3 spans 13 amino acids.

This clonotype was counted at least ten times. The gene calls are TRBV14 and TRBJ2-7, with 8 bases lining up with TRBD2. This CDR3 is 14 amino acids long. Germline trimming cut 4 bases from V and 4 bases from J; bases unmatched to any gene: 6. The V gene's germline CDR1 is SGHDN and CDR2 FVKESK. The CDR3 protein is CASSPAGGGYEQYF. The DNA of the CDR3 is TGTGCCAGCAGCCCGGCGGGAGGTGGGTACGAGCAGTACTTC.

This clonotype occurred a few times. The chain carries TRBV24-1 and TRBJ2-1, with D hard to call. This CDR3 spans 16 amino acids. Trimming removed 5 bases from V and 0 bases from J, with 13 bases in between. CDR1 is KGHDR, CDR2 SFDVKD, per germline. Here the CDR3 DNA reads TGTGCCACCAGTGGCGCAGCCACCAACTCCTACAATGAGCAGTTCTTC. Translating gives CATSGAATNSYNEQFF.

The chain combines TRBV7-3 with TRBJ2-1, with 7 bases identical to TRBD2. The J segment lost 5 bases and the V segment lost 5 bases, leaving 15 bases of the junction unmatched. The CDR3 covers 17 residues. The germline V gene has CDR1 SGHTA and CDR2 FQGTGA. This CDR3 is CASSLPHGGLPNNEQFF. CDR3 DNA sequence: TGTGCCAGCAGCCTGCCACATGGGGGACTACCAAACAATGAGCAGTTCTTC.

This rearrangement joins TRBV5-1 to TRBJ2-1; 13 bases align to TRBD2. The CDR3 is made up of 15 amino acids. With 4 bases clipped from V and 5 bases from J, the junction kept 3 bases outside the gene matches. The germline gives CDR1 SGHRS, CDR2 YFSETQ. The DNA of the CDR3 is TGCGCCAGCAGCCAGGGACTAGCGGGAAACAATGAGCAGTTCTTC. This codes for CASSQGLAGNNEQFF.

This sequence joins TRBV30 and TRBJ1-5, with 8 bases identical to TRBD1. Germline V gene data show CDR1 as GTSNPN and CDR2 as SVGIG (reference sequence). There are 15 residues in the CDR3. V gave up 1 base and J gave up 6 bases; unmatched junction bases: 8. The CDR3 protein is CAWSANRGRSQPQHF. The CDR3 nucleotides are TGTGCCTGGAGTGCAAACAGGGGGAGAAGTCAGCCCCAGCATTTT. The full variable domain, rest sourced from reference TRBV30 and TRBJ1-5, is SQTIHQWPATLVQPVGSPLSLECTVEGTSNPNLYWYRQAAGRGLQLLFYSVGIGQISSEVPQNLSASRPQDRQFILSSKKLLLSDSGFYLCAWSANRGRSQPQHFGDGTRLSIL.

This clonotype came up many times. Mismatch with germline at one junction end may stem from a read error. This chain uses TRBV20-1 with TRBJ2-1; no reliable D call. The CDR3 is 11 residues long. Germline CDR1 is DFQATT and CDR2 is SNEGSKA (reference sequence). CDR3 nucleotides: TGCAGTGCTAGAGATCAGACCGCCCCGGTCTTC. Its translation: CSARDQTAPVF.

J is TRBJ1-5 and V is TRBV29-1; D ambiguous. Deletions cut 2 bases from V and 0 bases from J, with 8 bases between. CDR1 SQVTM and CDR2 ANQGSEA come from the germline V gene. CDR3 size: 14 residues. CDR3 in DNA: TGCAGCGTTGAAAGTGGAGTTAGCAATCAGCCCCAGCATTTT. Protein product: CSVESGVSNQPQHF.

J is TRBJ2-1 and V is TRBV7-3, with 13 bases fitting TRBD2. The trim removed 5 bases at V and 5 bases at J, leaving 3 bases unmatched. The germline V gene has CDR1 SGHTA and CDR2 FQGTGA. CDR3 length: 15 amino acids. The CDR3 spells CASSMTSGGNNEQFF. Here the CDR3 DNA reads TGTGCCAGCAGCATGACTAGCGGGGGGAACAATGAGCAGTTCTTC. Combining the CDR3 with reference TRBV7-3 and TRBJ2-1 gives the whole variable domain GAGVSQTPSNKVTEKGKYVELRCDPISGHTALYWYRQSLGQGPEFLIYFQGTGAADDSGLPNDRFFAVRPEGSVSTLKIQRTERGDSAVYLCASSMTSGGNNEQFFGPGTRLTVL.